This is a list of T cell receptor beta chains from one sample in a study of T cells in Graves' hyperthyroidism and ophthalmopathy. MiXCR, applied by TCRdb to the multiplex PCR reads, yields one record per CDR3 protein. The sample shows roughly 250,000 distinct CDR3 sequences, about 14% of them seen only once. Sequenced input: blood. The receptors come from a woman in her forties with Graves' hyperthyroidism that later progressed to Graves' ophthalmopathy. CDR3s include the opening cysteine and the closing phenylalanine or tryptophan. The order of the fields is J gene, V gene, CDR3 protein.

TRBJ2-2 | TRBV19 | CASSIAKNTGELFF
TRBJ1-3 | TRBV28 | CASSRRVSGNTIYF
TRBJ2-1 | TRBV18 | CASSPPVTRANWDEQFF
TRBJ2-1 | TRBV6-1 | CASINYNEQFF
TRBJ1-2 | TRBV7-3 | CASSLTSLGAYGYTF
TRBJ1-4 | TRBV10-3 | CATNRDRWGKLFF
TRBJ2-7 | TRBV20-1 | CSARTAFYEQYF
TRBJ1-6 | TRBV30 | CAKQQGGNSPLHF
TRBJ2-2 | TRBV5-1 | CASSLALGTGELFF
TRBJ2-2 | TRBV7-2 | CASSLGGRDTGELFF
TRBJ2-3 | TRBV20-1 | CRMGGWADTQYF
TRBJ2-6 | TRBV5-8 | CASSWWGAGANVLTF
TRBJ2-7 | TRBV28 | CASGTGTGLYEQYF
TRBJ2-4 | TRBV11-2 | CASSLGGKGPRAKNIQYF
TRBJ2-7 | TRBV28 | CASSSTLDLSQYF
TRBJ2-5 | TRBV4-1 | CASSQDPSETQYF
TRBJ2-2 | TRBV2 | CASSETGAGELFF
TRBJ2-7 | TRBV27 | CAMVRDRYSYEQYF
TRBJ2-1 | TRBV19 | CASRKAGGGKEQFF
TRBJ2-7 | TRBV29-1 | CSVELAGGEQYF
TRBJ2-3 | TRBV2 | CASSLRGTGTDTQYF
TRBJ1-1 | TRBV28 | CASSLRGPNTEAFF
TRBJ1-1 | TRBV28 | CASSSPGRHTEAFF
TRBJ2-5 | TRBV11-1 | CASRASGRARETQYF
TRBJ2-4 | TRBV10-3 | CAISGQGDDIQYF
TRBJ2-2 | TRBV7-6 | CASSGTSGRLGELFF
TRBJ2-7 | TRBV7-9 | CASSSWSGRQYF
TRBJ1-1 | TRBV2 | CASSNRVVDTEAFF
TRBJ2-5 | TRBV9 | CASSPRDRQETQYF
TRBJ2-7 | TRBV20-1 | CSAASGIKNYEQYF
TRBJ2-7 | TRBV28 | CASRTIKREPTYEQYF
TRBJ2-3 | TRBV19 | CASSVAAGSRSTDTQYF
TRBJ2-7 | TRBV27 | CASSPLAGSSYEQYF
TRBJ1-4 | TRBV2 | CASSGGGGALNEKLFF
TRBJ2-5 | TRBV28 | CASSFGTSGSGSMTQYF
TRBJ2-2 | TRBV2 | CASSESNTGELFF
TRBJ1-1 | TRBV7-2 | CASSLDGRMNTEAFF
TRBJ2-1 | TRBV2 | CASMIGTAYNEQFF
TRBJ1-1 | TRBV28 | CASSFRVNTEAFF
TRBJ1-4 | TRBV2 | CASSRQDNEKLFF
TRBJ1-6 | TRBV20-1 | CSAQRESSYNSPLHF
TRBJ2-3 | TRBV19 | CATESRGTDTQYF
TRBJ2-3 | TRBV12-3/TRBV12-4 | CASSSNPGLAGSKDTQYF
TRBJ2-7 | TRBV7-9 | CASSLVGHVSEQYF
TRBJ2-2 | TRBV20-1 | CSARRLAGGPIGELFF